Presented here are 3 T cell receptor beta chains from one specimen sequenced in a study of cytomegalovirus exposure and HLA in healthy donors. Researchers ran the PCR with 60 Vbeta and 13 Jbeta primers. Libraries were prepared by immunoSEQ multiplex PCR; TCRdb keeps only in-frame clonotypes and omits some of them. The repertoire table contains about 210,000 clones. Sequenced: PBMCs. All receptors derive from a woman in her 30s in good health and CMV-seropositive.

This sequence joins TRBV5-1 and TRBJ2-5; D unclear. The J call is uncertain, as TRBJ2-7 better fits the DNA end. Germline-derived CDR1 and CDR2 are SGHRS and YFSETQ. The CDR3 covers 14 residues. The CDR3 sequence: CASSLVPSSYEQYF. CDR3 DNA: TGCGCCAGCAGCTTGGTCCCAAGCTCCTACGAGCAGTACTTC.

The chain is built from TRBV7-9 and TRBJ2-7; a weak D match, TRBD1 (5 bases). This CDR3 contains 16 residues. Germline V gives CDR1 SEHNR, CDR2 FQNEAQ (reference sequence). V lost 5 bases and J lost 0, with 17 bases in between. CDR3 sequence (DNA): TGTGCCAGCAGCCAGAGTCGACAGATTAGCTCCTACGAGCAGTACTTC. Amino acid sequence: CASSQSRQISSYEQYF.

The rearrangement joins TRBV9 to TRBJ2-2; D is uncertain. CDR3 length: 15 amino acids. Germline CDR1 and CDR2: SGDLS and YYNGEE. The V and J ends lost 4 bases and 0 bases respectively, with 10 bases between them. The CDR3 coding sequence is TGTGCCAGCAGCCCCTCTGCAGCGAACACCGGGGAGCTGTTTTTT. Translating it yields CASSPSAANTGELFF.